The 5 T cell receptor beta chains in this list originate from one sample, sequenced in a study of blood T cell repertoires in COVID-19. Data came from immunoSEQ multiplex PCR; TCRdb stores just in-frame clones and leaves some out. The sample has roughly 250,000 clones; around 86% are singletons. The specimen sequenced was peripheral blood. These receptors were obtained from a woman aged 55-69 years with active or convalescent COVID-19.

The chain is built from TRBV7-9 and TRBJ1-2; unclear D gene. The CDR3 runs to 14 residues. CDR1 is SEHNR and CDR2 is FQNEAQ in the germline V gene (reference sequence). The V and J ends lost 1 base and 5 bases respectively, with 11 bases between them. The CDR3 here is CASSLDTGGYGYTF. CDR3 bases: TGTGCCAGCAGCTTAGACACCGGCGGTTATGGCTACACCTTC.

The chain couples TRBV6-5 to TRBJ2-1; TRBD2 is a possible D gene (5 bases). The V end was cut by 2 bases, the J end by 6 bases, with 14 bases between. This CDR3 is built from 15 residues. The germline V gene has CDR1 MNHEY and CDR2 SVGAGI. CDR3 nucleotides: TGTGCCAGCAGTTACATGAGGGTCGGGTCCAATGAGCAGTTCTTC. Its protein is CASSYMRVGSNEQFF.

The gene calls are TRBV6-5 and TRBJ2-4; 7 bases match TRBD1. CDR3 size: 13 residues. The V gene's germline CDR1 is MNHEY and CDR2 SVGAGI. Trimming at V came to 6 bases and at J to 6 bases, leaving 5 bases not matched to a gene. The chain's CDR3 is CASSKTGVNIQYF. The DNA for the CDR3 is TGTGCCAGCAGCAAAACAGGGGTAAACATTCAGTACTTC.

This sequence joins TRBV3-1 (or the pseudogene TRBV3-2) and TRBJ1-1; TRBD1 is a possible D gene (6 bases). Germline CDR1 LGHDT, CDR2 YNNKEL (reference sequence). The CDR3 has 14 amino acids. Deletions cut 4 bases from V and 5 bases from J, with 14 bases between. CDR3 in amino acids: CASSRELQGTEAFF. The CDR3 DNA follows: TGTGCCAGCAGCCGCGAATTACAGGGTACTGAAGCTTTCTTT.

The chain carries TRBV7-9 and TRBJ1-2, with D maybe TRBD1 (5 bases). The germline V gene has CDR1 SEHNR and CDR2 FQNEAQ (reference sequence). The CDR3 contains 14 residues. V lost 5 bases, J lost 5 bases, and 15 bases lay in between. The CDR3 DNA reads TGTGCCAGCAGCGGGACCCGCAGCGGGTATGGCTACACCTTC. Protein product: CASSGTRSGYGYTF.